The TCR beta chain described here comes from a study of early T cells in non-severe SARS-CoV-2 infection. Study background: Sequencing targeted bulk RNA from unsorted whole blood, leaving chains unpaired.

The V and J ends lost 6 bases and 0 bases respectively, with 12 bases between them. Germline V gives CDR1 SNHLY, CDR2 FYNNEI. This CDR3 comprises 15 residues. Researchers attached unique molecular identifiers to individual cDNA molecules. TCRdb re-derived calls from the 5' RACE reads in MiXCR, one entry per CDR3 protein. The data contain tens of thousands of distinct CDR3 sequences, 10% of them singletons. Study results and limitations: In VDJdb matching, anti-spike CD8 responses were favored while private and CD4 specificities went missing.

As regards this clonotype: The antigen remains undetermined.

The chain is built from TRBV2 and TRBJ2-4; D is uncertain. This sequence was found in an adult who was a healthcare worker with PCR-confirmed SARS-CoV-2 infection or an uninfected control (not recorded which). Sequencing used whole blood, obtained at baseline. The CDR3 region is CASRSNVIAKNIQYF. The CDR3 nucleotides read TGTGCCAGCAGATCGAACGTTATAGCCAAAAACATTCAGTACTTC.